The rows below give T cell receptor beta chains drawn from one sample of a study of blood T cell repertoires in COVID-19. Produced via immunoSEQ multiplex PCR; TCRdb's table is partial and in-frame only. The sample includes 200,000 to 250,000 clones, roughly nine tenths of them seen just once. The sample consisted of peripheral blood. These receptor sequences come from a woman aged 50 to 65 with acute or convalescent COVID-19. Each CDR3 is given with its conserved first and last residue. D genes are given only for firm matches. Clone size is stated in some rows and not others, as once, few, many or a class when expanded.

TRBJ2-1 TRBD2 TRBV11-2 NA TGTGCCAGCAGCTTAGCTCGTCCTAGCGGGAGAAGGGGCGAGCAGTTCTTC CASSLARPSGRRGEQFF
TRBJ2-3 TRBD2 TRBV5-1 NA TGCGCCAGCAGCGTGGGGGCGACTAGCGGGAGCGCAGATACGCAGTATTTT CASSVGATSGSADTQYF
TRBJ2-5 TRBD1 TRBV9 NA TGTGCCAGCAGCGTAGCTACGGGACAGCAAGAGACCCAGTACTTC CASSVATGQQETQYF
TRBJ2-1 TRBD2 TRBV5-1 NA TGCGCCAGCAGCGGATCTAGCGGGAGGGGAGACAATGAGCAGTTCTTC CASSGSSGRGDNEQFF
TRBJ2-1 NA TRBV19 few TGTGCCAGTAGTCCCCCCGGGAGCTCCTACAATGAGCAGTTCTTC CASSPPGSSYNEQFF
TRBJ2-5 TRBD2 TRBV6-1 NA TGTGCCAGCAGTGAACCAGAGCGTGGTAGCGGGGTGGAGACCCAGTACTTC CASSEPERGSGVETQYF
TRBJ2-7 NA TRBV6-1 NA TGTGCCAGCAGTGAAGTCAGGGGGGTGGGGGAGCAGTACTTC CASSEVRGVGEQYF
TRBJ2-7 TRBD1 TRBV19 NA TGTGCCAGTAGTCCATGGACAGGGGGCTACGAGCAGTACTTC CASSPWTGGYEQYF
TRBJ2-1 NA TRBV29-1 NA TGCAGCTCAAGGGGGGGGAATGAGCAGTTCTTC CSSRGGNEQFF
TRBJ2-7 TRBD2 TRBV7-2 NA TGTGCCAGCAGCTTATCCACCGGACTAGCGGGAGAGCAGTACTTC CASSLSTGLAGEQYF